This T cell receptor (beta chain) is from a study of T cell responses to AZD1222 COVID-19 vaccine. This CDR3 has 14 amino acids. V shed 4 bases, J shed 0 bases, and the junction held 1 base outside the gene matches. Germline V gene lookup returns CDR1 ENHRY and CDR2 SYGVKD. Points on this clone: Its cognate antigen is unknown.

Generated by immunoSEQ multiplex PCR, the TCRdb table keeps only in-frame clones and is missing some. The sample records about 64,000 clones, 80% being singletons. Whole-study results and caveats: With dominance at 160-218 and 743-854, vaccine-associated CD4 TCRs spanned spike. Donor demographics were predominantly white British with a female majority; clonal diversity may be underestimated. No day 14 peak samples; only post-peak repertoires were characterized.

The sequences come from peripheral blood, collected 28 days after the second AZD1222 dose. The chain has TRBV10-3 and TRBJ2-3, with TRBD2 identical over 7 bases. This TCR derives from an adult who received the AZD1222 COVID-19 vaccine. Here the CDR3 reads CAISGGGSTDTQYF. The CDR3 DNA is TGTGCCATCAGTGGCGGGGGTAGCACAGATACGCAGTATTTT.